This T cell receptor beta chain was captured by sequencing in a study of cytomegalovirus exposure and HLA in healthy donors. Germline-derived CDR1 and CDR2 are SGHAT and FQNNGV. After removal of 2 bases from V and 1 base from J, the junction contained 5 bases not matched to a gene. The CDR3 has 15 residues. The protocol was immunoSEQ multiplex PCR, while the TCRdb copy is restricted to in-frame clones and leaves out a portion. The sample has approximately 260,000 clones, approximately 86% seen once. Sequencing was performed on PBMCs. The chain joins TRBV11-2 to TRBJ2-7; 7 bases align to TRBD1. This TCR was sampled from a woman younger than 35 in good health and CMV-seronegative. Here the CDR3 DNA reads TGTGCCAGCAGCTTAACAGGGGAAATGTCCTACGAGCAGTACTTC. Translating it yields CASSLTGEMSYEQYF.